The 10 T cell receptor beta chains in this list originate from one sample, sequenced in a study of type 1 regulatory T cells. In TCRdb, the reads were re-called with MiXCR into one record per CDR3 protein. This table holds some 89,000 distinct CDR3 sequences, less than 40% found once. The sequenced material came from CD4+ T cells, either the whole sample or a sorted fraction (not recorded which). Source of these receptors: a human donor in good health.

The rearrangement links TRBV7-2 to TRBJ2-7; TRBD2 matches at 7 bases. The CDR3 is 15 residues long. J was trimmed by 4 bases and V by 6 bases; bases with no gene match: 12. Germline V gene lookup returns CDR1 SGHTA and CDR2 FQGNSA. CDR3 DNA sequence: TGTGCCAGCAGGGGGGGGAACATGAACCTTTACGAGCAGTACTTC. Protein sequence: CASRGGNMNLYEQYF. The full variable domain, rest sourced from reference TRBV7-2 and TRBJ2-7, is GAGVSQSPSNKVTEKGKDVELRCDPISGHTALYWYRQSLGQGLEFLIYFQGNSAPDKSGLPSDRFSAERTGGSVSTLTIQRTQQEDSAVYLCASRGGNMNLYEQYFGPGTRLTVT.

The rearrangement uses TRBV4-1 and TRBJ2-1; D may match TRBD1 or TRBD2 (6 bases each). The CDR3 loop spans 18 amino acids. V dropped 2 bases and J dropped 9 bases, with 26 bases sitting between them. The germline V gene has CDR1 MGHRA and CDR2 YSYEKL. CDR3 coding DNA: TGCGCCAGCAGCCAATCTTTGCTCCGGGCGGGGACAAGCGGTGAGCAGTTCTTC. This gives the protein CASSQSLLRAGTSGEQFF.

This clonotype turned up a few times. The chain carries TRBV20-1 and TRBJ2-3, with D unclear. Per the germline V gene, CDR1 is DFQATT and CDR2 is SNEGSKA (reference sequence). V was pared by 3 bases and J by 5 bases, with 18 bases between. The length of the CDR3 is 15 residues. DNA for the CDR3: TGCAGTGCTAGGCCGCGGACGTGGTCGGTAGATACGCAGTATTTT. Amino acids: CSARPRTWSVDTQYF.

The chain employs TRBV30 and TRBJ1-1, with a possible D match to TRBD1 (5 bases). The CDR3 has 14 amino acids. Deletions cut 3 bases from V and 10 bases from J, with 21 bases between. Germline CDR1 GTSNPN, CDR2 SVGIG (reference sequence). The CDR3 loop is CAWRASGGALAAFF. CDR3 nucleotides: TGTGCCTGGAGGGCCTCCGGGGGAGCTCTGGCAGCTTTCTTT.

Turning to this clonotype: At one boundary the junction diverges from the germline segment, which might be a read error. This chain joins TRBV6-5 and TRBJ2-3; no definite D call. Germline V CDR1 and CDR2: MNHEY, SVGAGI. CDR3 size: 14 residues. CDR3 coding DNA: TGTGCCAGCTGTTACTCGGTGGGCACAGATACGCAGTATTTT. It encodes CASCYSVGTDTQYF.

This clonotype was seen a few times. The chain links TRBV10-3 to TRBJ2-7; the match to TRBD1 covers 10 bases. CDR1 and CDR2 (germline): ENHRY, SYGVKD. This CDR3 contains 17 residues. V was clipped by 6 bases and J by 3 bases; unmatched bases: 14. CDR3 bases: TGTGCCATCAGCGACCTTATAACCGGGACAGGGGACTACGAGCAGTACTTC. It yields the protein CAISDLITGTGDYEQYF.

This clonotype was detected only a few times. The CDR3 coding sequence is TGCAGTGCTAGAGTGTCGGCTATCTCCTACGAGCAGTACTTC. It specifies CSARVSAISYEQYF. This chain connects TRBV20-1 to TRBJ2-7, with D hard to call. Germline V gene lookup returns CDR1 DFQATT and CDR2 SNEGSKA (reference sequence). With 1 base removed from V and 0 bases from J, the gap between germline ends came to 10 bases. The CDR3 length is 14 residues.

The chain links TRBV3-1 to TRBJ1-5; tentatively, D is TRBD1 (5 bases). The germline gives CDR1 LGHDT, CDR2 YNNKEL (reference sequence). CDR3 size: 13 residues. V was pared by 2 bases and J by 5 bases, with 7 bases between. The CDR3 here is CASSQQGDQPQHF. CDR3 bases: TGTGCCAGCAGCCAACAGGGCGATCAGCCCCAGCATTTT.

This clonotype was seen just once. The chain is built from TRBV5-1 and TRBJ2-7, with D unclear. The CDR3 spans 13 residues. In germline, CDR1 is SGHRS, CDR2 YFSETQ. The germline V and J ends were trimmed by 1 base and 3 bases, with 8 bases remaining between them. The CDR3 spells CASSLFGDYEQYF. The CDR3 DNA reads as TGCGCCAGCAGCTTGTTCGGCGACTACGAGCAGTACTTC.

This clonotype showed up just a few times. The CDR3 region is CASSQDVGGDTQYF. The CDR3 bases are TGCGCCAGCAGCCAAGATGTGGGCGGAGATACGCAGTATTTT. The rearrangement uses TRBV4-3 and TRBJ2-3; unclear D gene. This CDR3 has 14 amino acids. Germline V gene sequence: CDR1 LGHNA, CDR2 YSLEER. Deletions cut 0 bases from V and 5 bases from J, with 9 bases between.